The 27 T cell receptor beta chains listed next were all sequenced from one sample in a study of tumor-infiltrating lymphocytes in primary liver carcinoma. Synthesis of TCR beta cDNA was carried out from approximately 470 ng total RNA with a constant-region primer. Three nested multiplex PCR rounds of slightly modified ARM-PCR generated TCR beta libraries. PCR rounds one and two used TRBV1-TRBV30 forward primers with a C-beta reverse primer for roughly 9 cycles each. TCRdb independently ran MiXCR on the multiplex PCR reads; one entry per CDR3 protein. The sample has over 100,000 distinct CDR3 sequences; approximately 71% are singletons. For each extraction, RNA and DNA were obtained together from approximately 20-30 mg of unsorted bulk tissue. The source material was tumor-adjacent normal liver tissue. These receptors were taken from a woman in her fifties or sixties with primary liver carcinoma and hepatitis B virus infection.

For this clonotype: The junction and the germline gene differ at one end; a read error may be behind it. V usage is TRBV5-4 and J usage is TRBJ2-7; no reliable D call. This CDR3 has 13 amino acids. CDR1 is SGHNT and CDR2 is YYREEE in the germline V gene (reference sequence). This CDR3 is CVSSYGRTYQQYF. The CDR3 DNA reads TGTGTCAGCAGCTATGGACGGACCTACCAGCAGTACTTC.

A few counts support this clonotype. A much larger clone sits a single nucleotide away, making a read error possible. V and J are TRBV5-4 and TRBJ2-1; TRBD1 is a possible D gene (5 bases). The germline CDR1 and CDR2 sequences are SGHNT and YYREEE (reference sequence). There are 13 residues in the CDR3. CDR3 nucleotide sequence: TGTGTCGACAGCCCCGACAGTAAAGCCCCGATTGGGTTC. It is translated as CVDSPDSKAPIGF.

A word on this clonotype: One junction end does not reproduce the germline sequence, and a read error may be involved. The chain combines TRBV28 with TRBJ2-2; 10 bases map to TRBD1. Germline CDR1 is MDHEN and CDR2 is SYDVKM. The CDR3 loop spans 16 amino acids. This CDR3 reads CVSGRPSGTGVGELFF. The CDR3 DNA reads as TGTGTCAGCGGCCGCCCATCCGGGACAGGGGTCGGGGAGCTGTTTTTT.

Many counts were recorded for this clonotype. The V gene is TRBV7-9, the J gene TRBJ2-4; the match to TRBD2 covers 7 bases. The CDR3 spans 16 residues. The germline CDR1 and CDR2 sequences are SEHNR and FQNEAQ (reference sequence). V gave up 3 bases and J gave up 0 bases; unmatched junction bases: 5. CDR3 coding DNA: TGTGCCAGCAGCTTTGGGGAGGGATTAGCCAAAAACATTCAGTACTTC. Encoded protein: CASSFGEGLAKNIQYF.

This clonotype came up once. Given a much more abundant clone one base away, this may be a read error. The chain employs TRBV30 and TRBJ2-7; maybe TRBD2 (6 bases). This CDR3 comprises 16 residues. Germline CDR1 reads GTSNPN; CDR2 reads SVGIG (reference sequence). CDR3 DNA: TGTGTCTGGAGTGTAAGGAGGGCCATAACGGGGTACGAGCAGTACTTC. Translation: CVWSVRRAITGYEQYF.

V and J are TRBV6-2 or TRBV6-3 and TRBJ1-1, with D perhaps TRBD1 (6 bases). V lost 5 bases and J lost 0, with 22 bases in between. The germline V gene has CDR1 MNHEY and CDR2 SVGEGT. The CDR3 length is 18 residues. The CDR3 protein is CASSNQGHTLNMNTEAFF. The CDR3 region has the DNA TGTGCCAGCAGTAACCAGGGGCACACCCTTAACATGAACACTGAAGCTTTCTTT.

As regards this clonotype: This may arise from a read error, as a much more abundant clone is one base away. This rearrangement joins TRBV28 to TRBJ1-5; D gene unclear. This CDR3 is 11 amino acids long. In germline, CDR1 is MDHEN, CDR2 SYDVKM. The CDR3 sequence: CDSSFDQPQHF. CDR3 bases: TGTGACAGCAGTTTTGATCAGCCCCAGCATTTT.

The chain is built from TRBV11-2 and TRBJ1-1; TRBD1 is a possible D gene (5 bases). The CDR3 contains 13 residues. Trimming stripped 1 base from V and 9 bases from J, with 12 bases between. Germline CDR1 and CDR2: SGHAT and FQNNGV. In DNA form, the CDR3 reads TGTGCCAGCAGCTTAGCCTCGGGGCATCAAGCTTTCTTT. This gives the protein CASSLASGHQAFF.

CDR3 coding DNA: TGTGCCAGCTCGACACGACAGGGTTCTGGAAACACCATATATTTT. It translates to CASSTRQGSGNTIYF. The chain links TRBV18 to TRBJ1-3; 7 bases agree with TRBD1. The trim removed 6 bases at V and 1 base at J, leaving 6 bases unmatched. CDR1 KGHSH and CDR2 LQKENI come from the germline V gene. CDR3 length: 15 residues.

With respect to this clonotype: A much larger clone sits a single nucleotide away, making a read error possible. This chain uses TRBV11-3 with TRBJ2-1, with D unclear. Per the germline V gene, CDR1 is SGHNT and CDR2 is YENEEA. This CDR3 has 14 amino acids. Trimming removed 1 base from V and 5 bases from J, with 9 bases in between. CDR3 protein: CASSLGVLNNEQFF. DNA for the CDR3: TGTGCCAGCAGCTTAGGCGTCTTGAACAATGAGCAGTTCTTC.

Note on this clonotype: It may be a read error: a sequence one base away is much more abundant. V and J are TRBV28 and TRBJ2-3; D not resolved. V lost 7 bases, J lost 0 bases, and 11 bases lay in between. The CDR3 extends over 14 amino acids. CDR1 is MDHEN, CDR2 SYDVKM, per germline. The CDR3 bases are TGTGCCAGCATGACAAAGTCTAGCACAGATACGCAGTATTTT. It is translated as CASMTKSSTDTQYF.

Concerning this clonotype itself: One base away lies a much larger clone, so this may be a sequencing read error. The rearrangement links TRBV10-3 to TRBJ1-1; D perhaps matches TRBD1 (5 bases). Per the germline V gene, CDR1 is ENHRY and CDR2 is SYGVKD. The CDR3 is made up of 13 amino acids. The CDR3 protein is CAIGERTGTAAFF. The CDR3 nucleotides read TGTGCCATCGGTGAAAGGACGGGGACGGCTGCTTTCTTT.

This clonotype was seen more than once but under ten times. The DNA of the CDR3 is TGTGCCAGCAGTCGGGTCGAGCAGTACTTC. Protein sequence: CASSRVEQYF. The chain carries TRBV28 and TRBJ2-7; D ambiguous. From germline, CDR1 is MDHEN and CDR2 SYDVKM. This CDR3 has 10 amino acids. Deletions cut 5 bases from V and 6 bases from J, with 5 bases between.

Details on this clonotype: An end of the junction does not agree with germline; a read error may underlie this. The rearrangement links TRBV28 to TRBJ1-2; no definite D call. Germline assignment: CDR1 MDHEN and CDR2 SYDVKM. The length of the CDR3 is 14 residues. The CDR3 spells CASSLIGINYGYTF. The CDR3 coding sequence is TGTGCCAGCAGTTTAATTGGAATCAACTATGGCTACACCTTT.

On this clonotype itself: At one end the junction does not follow the germline gene, possibly because of a read error. This sequence joins TRBV29-1 and TRBJ2-7; D is perhaps TRBD2 (6 bases). Germline values: CDR1 SQVTM, CDR2 ANQGSEA. The CDR3 has 13 amino acids. CDR3 region: CSVQGGITYEQHF. The CDR3 DNA follows: TGCAGCGTTCAGGGAGGAATTACCTACGAGCAGCACTTT.

The rearrangement joins TRBV30 to TRBJ2-1; 7 positions agree with TRBD2. Germline CDR1 GTSNPN, CDR2 SVGIG (reference sequence). The CDR3 is 12 residues long. V was clipped by 5 bases and J by 7 bases; unmatched bases: 5. In nucleotides, the CDR3 is TGTGCCTGGGTACTAGCGTGGAATGAGCAGTTCTTC. This encodes CAWVLAWNEQFF.

As to this clonotype: A read error is likely, as this CDR3 ends without the conserved phenylalanine or tryptophan. V usage is TRBV4-1 and J usage is TRBJ1-2; D is ambiguous. Germline CDR1 MGHRA, CDR2 YSYEKL. The CDR3 covers 11 residues. Trimming removed 5 bases from V and 2 bases from J, with 3 bases in between. The CDR3 loop reads CASSDNYGYTL. The CDR3, as DNA: TGCGCCAGCAGCGACAACTATGGCTACACCTTG.

Concerning this clonotype itself: The germline gene is not matched at one end of the junction; a read error may be the cause. The chain uses TRBV29-1 and TRBJ2-2, with unresolved D. The CDR3 covers 13 residues. Germline CDR1 is SQVTM and CDR2 is ANQGSEA. CDR3 loop: CSLVSQNTWELFF. The CDR3 bases are TGCAGCCTTGTGAGCCAGAACACCTGGGAGCTGTTTTTT.

This chain joins TRBV7-6 and TRBJ2-2; D unclear. Germline CDR1 and CDR2: SGHVS and FNYEAQ. This CDR3 has 15 amino acids. V was clipped by 3 bases and J by 5 bases, with 13 bases between them. CDR3 protein: CASSLGNGRTGELFF. CDR3 nucleotides: TGTGCCAGCAGCTTGGGTAACGGAAGGACCGGGGAGCTGTTTTTT.

As concerns this clonotype: No conserved phenylalanine or tryptophan is present at the end of the CDR3, so a read error is the likely explanation. The CDR3 bases are TGTGCCAGCAGCCTATTAGGAACCCCTCCTGGGGCCAACGTCCTGACTATC. Protein: CASSLLGTPPGANVLTI. The chain has TRBV4-2 and TRBJ2-6, with D uncertain. CDR1 and CDR2 from the germline V gene are LGHNA and YNFKEQ. Trimming took 4 bases from V and 2 from J, leaving 15 bases between them. The CDR3 has 17 amino acids.

The chain joins TRBV30 to TRBJ1-1; no firm D call. The CDR3 contains 12 residues. Germline values: CDR1 GTSNPN, CDR2 SVGIG (reference sequence). The germline V and J ends were trimmed by 3 bases and 4 bases, with 9 bases remaining between them. CDR3 region: CAWRVSGTEAFF. CDR3 DNA sequence: TGTGCCTGGAGGGTGTCTGGCACTGAAGCTTTCTTT.

Notes on this clonotype: Just one base apart from a much larger clone, this may be a read error. The V and J genes are TRBV5-1 and TRBJ1-1, with unresolved D. The germline gives CDR1 SGHRS, CDR2 YFSETQ. The CDR3 consists of 11 residues. CDR3 DNA: TGCGGTATTAAGGTGTGCACTGATGCTTTCTTT. Amino acid sequence: CGIKVCTDAFF.

Concerning this clonotype itself: This may stem from a read error, because a much larger clone lies one nucleotide away. The chain employs TRBV7-9 and TRBJ1-2; no clear D. V was trimmed by 11 bases and J by 3 bases, leaving 16 bases between them. CDR3 length: 13 residues. Germline V lookup: CDR1 SEHNR, CDR2 FQNEAQ (reference sequence). CDR3 residues: CACTPGLHYGYTF. The CDR3 DNA sequence: TGTGCCTGCACCCCCGGGTTGCACTATGGCTACACCTTC.

Concerning this clonotype itself: An end of the junction differs from the germline gene, which may be a read error. The CDR3 is CASSLGPSRAIADTQYF. For the CDR3, the DNA is TGCGCCAGCAGCTTAGGGCCTAGCCGGGCTATCGCAGATACGCAGTATTTT. The genes are TRBV11-2 and TRBJ2-3, with D tentatively TRBD2 (5 bases). Germline V gene data show CDR1 as SGHAT and CDR2 as FQNNGV. The CDR3 extends over 17 amino acids.

In the case of this clonotype: Possible read error: a much larger clone is one base away. The chain is built from TRBV7-8 and TRBJ1-1; D gene unclear. Germline CDR1 SGHVS, CDR2 FQNEAQ. The CDR3 spans 15 residues. CDR3 bases: TGTGCCAGCAGCTTGCGTAAGGAGAGGAACGCTGAAGCTTTCTTT. It translates to CASSLRKERNAEAFF.

This chain links TRBV28 with TRBJ1-6; 8 bases align to TRBD1. Germline CDR1 MDHEN, CDR2 SYDVKM. V shed 2 bases, J shed 7 bases, and the junction held 4 bases outside the gene matches. The length of the CDR3 is 15 residues. The CDR3 DNA follows: TGTGCCAGCAGTTTACGACAGGGGTCGAATTCACCCCTCCACTTT. It codes for CASSLRQGSNSPLHF.

As for this clonotype: The missing conserved phenylalanine or tryptophan at the end of this CDR3 makes a read error likely. The V and J genes are TRBV12-3 or TRBV12-4 and TRBJ1-5, with unresolved D. Deletions cut 5 bases from V and 7 bases from J, with 12 bases between. The CDR3 is 13 residues long. The CDR3 region is CASSPDNDQPQHL. The CDR3 nucleotides are TGTGCCAGCAGTCCTGACAACGACCAGCCCCAGCATCTT.